A single sample gave rise to the 21 T cell receptor beta chains below, sequenced in a study of T-cell memory formation after mild COVID-19 (TCRdb year 2021). The library was generated by 5' RACE. The instrument was an Illumina NovaSeq 6000. TCRdb passed the public sequencing reads through fastp at Q25 and MiXCR, retaining productive beta sequences. Each CDR3 protein appears once, grouped with its most common genes and DNA. This sample holds under 450,000 distinct CDR3 sequences; around 15% were observed only once. The top ten clones comprise around 21% of the sample. Sequencing used PBMCs or a T cell subset sorted from them (not recorded which). Source of these receptors: a man younger than 35 who had mild COVID-19 (a few samples of this study predate the infection). The sample titles of this study are shuffled in the database, so cell type and time point are left out; the donor was told from shared clones.

The chain links TRBV4-1 to TRBJ2-3; 9 nucleotides match TRBD2. The CDR3 is made up of 18 amino acids. Germline V gene sequence: CDR1 MGHRA, CDR2 YSYEKL. V lost 4 bases and J lost 2; bases outside the gene matches: 13. The CDR3 region is CASSRLGGSGGFTDTQYF. The CDR3 region has the DNA TGCGCCAGCAGCCGGCTAGGCGGTAGCGGGGGATTCACAGATACGCAGTATTTT.

J is TRBJ2-5 and V is TRBV18; D perhaps matches TRBD2 (6 bases). The CDR3 is made up of 15 amino acids. The germline gives CDR1 KGHSH, CDR2 LQKENI. V lost 6 bases and J 5 bases, leaving 19 bases between the germline ends. CDR3 DNA: TGTGCCAGCTCCTCACAAGGAGGGGTCGGGGAGACCCAGTACTTC. Protein sequence: CASSSQGGVGETQYF. Drawing the rest from reference TRBV18 and TRBJ2-5, the complete variable domain is NAGVMQNPRHLVRRRGQEARLRCSPMKGHSHVYWYRQLPEEGLKFMVYLQKENIIDESGMPKERFSAEFPKEGPSILRIQQVVRGDSAAYFCASSSQGGVGETQYFGPGTRLLVL.

This clonotype has only a few counts. CDR3: CASSSRQGVGGNQPQHF. DNA for the CDR3: TGTGCCAGCAGCAGCCGACAGGGGGTAGGTGGCAATCAGCCCCAGCATTTT. V is TRBV21-1 and J is TRBJ1-5; the table assigns TRBD1, which was not confirmed against the DNA. TRBV21-1 is a documented pseudogene. The CDR3 extends over 17 amino acids.

This clonotype was detected many times. The chain links TRBV6-5 to TRBJ2-7, with a tentative D call TRBD2 (5 bases). V was pared by 1 base and J by 4 bases, with 8 bases between. CDR3 length equals 13 residues. Germline assignment: CDR1 MNHEY and CDR2 SVGAGI. CDR3 coding DNA: TGTGCCAGCAGTTACTACCCGGGGTACGAGCAGTACTTC. This sequence encodes CASSYYPGYEQYF.

This clonotype was recorded a few times. V gene TRBV5-5 combines with J gene TRBJ1-4; D not certain. The V end was cut by 0 bases, the J end by 5 bases, with 8 bases between. The CDR3 has 14 residues. Germline CDR1 is SGHKS and CDR2 is YYEKEE (reference sequence). CDR3 in amino acids: CASSLEQQNEKLFF. The CDR3 DNA reads TGTGCCAGCAGCTTGGAACAGCAAAATGAAAAACTGTTTTTT.

The chain links TRBV20-1 to TRBJ1-2; D gene ambiguous. The CDR3 is 13 amino acids. Germline lookup yields CDR1 DFQATT and CDR2 SNEGSKA (reference sequence). V was cut by 5 bases and J by 4 bases, with 14 bases left in between. In nucleotides, the CDR3 is TGCAGTGCTGGAGTCAAGATGCGCTATGGCTACACCTTC. Translating it yields CSAGVKMRYGYTF.

Many counts were recorded for this clonotype. At one boundary the junction diverges from the germline segment, which might be a read error. J is TRBJ2-4 and V is TRBV20-1, with no clear D. Germline loops: CDR1 DFQATT, CDR2 SNEGSKA (reference sequence). The CDR3 runs 13 residues. The chain's CDR3 is CSARELAKNIQYF. In nucleotides, the CDR3 is TGCAGTGCCAGAGAGTTAGCCAAAAACATTCAGTACTTC.

This clonotype has only a few counts. CDR3 nucleotide sequence: TGCAGTGCTAGAGGGGGACAGGGCTCGGGAGATACGCAGTATTTT. Translating gives CSARGGQGSGDTQYF. The chain employs TRBV20-1 and TRBJ2-3; 9 positions match TRBD1. Germline lookup yields CDR1 DFQATT and CDR2 SNEGSKA (reference sequence). V lost 1 base to trimming and J lost 5 bases; unmatched junction nucleotides: 7. The CDR3 sequence is 15 residues long.

This clonotype came up many times. The chain carries TRBV6-5 and TRBJ2-1; D call uncertain. CDR3 length: 15 residues. Germline loops: CDR1 MNHEY, CDR2 SVGAGI. Deletions cut 7 bases from V and 0 bases from J, with 13 bases between. CDR3 DNA: TGTGCCAGCAACAAAGGAGAGAGCTCCTACAATGAGCAGTTCTTC. It codes for CASNKGESSYNEQFF.

In its sample, this clonotype was seen once. V gene TRBV3-1 combines with J gene TRBJ2-3; TRBD1 matches 12 bases. The germline V gene has CDR1 LGHDT and CDR2 YNNKEL (reference sequence). Trimming removed 0 bases from V and 6 bases from J; junction bases left unmatched: 7. This CDR3 has 17 residues. CDR3: CASSQDRGTGGSDTQYF. CDR3 sequence (DNA): TGTGCCAGCAGCCAAGACAGGGGGACAGGGGGCTCGGATACGCAGTATTTT.

A few counts support this clonotype. The CDR3, as DNA: TGCGCCAGCAGCCAGACGACAGGGGTAACTGATGAGCAGTTCTTC. It yields the protein CASSQTTGVTDEQFF. The rearrangement uses TRBV4-3 and TRBJ2-1; 8 nucleotides align to TRBD1. The germline V gene has CDR1 LGHNA and CDR2 YSLEER. V shed 3 bases, J shed 8 bases, and the junction held 9 bases outside the gene matches. CDR3 length: 15 residues.

This clonotype was observed a few times. The V and J genes are TRBV7-6 and TRBJ2-3; TRBD2 aligns across 9 bases. CDR1 is SGHVS and CDR2 is FNYEAQ in the germline V gene. V lost 5 bases, J lost 3 bases, and 6 bases stayed unmatched. The CDR3 length is 15 residues. The chain's CDR3 is CASSTTAGGTDTQYF. Written as DNA, the CDR3 is TGTGCCAGCAGCACGACAGCGGGGGGAACAGATACGCAGTATTTT.

Only one count was recorded for this clonotype. V gene TRBV5-1 combines with J gene TRBJ2-4, with D possibly being TRBD1 (6 bases). V gave up 4 bases and J gave up 0 bases, with 17 bases separating them. Germline V gives CDR1 SGHRS, CDR2 YFSETQ. The CDR3 totals 17 residues. The chain's CDR3 is CASSIGTFVLAKNIQYF. DNA for the CDR3: TGCGCCAGCAGCATCGGGACATTCGTTCTAGCCAAAAACATTCAGTACTTC.

This chain connects TRBV7-3 to TRBJ2-1; 10 nucleotides align to TRBD2. Germline-derived CDR1 and CDR2 are SGHTA and FQGTGA. The CDR3 is made up of 15 amino acids. Losses at the gene ends were 5 bases for V and 1 base for J; bases not matched to a gene: 2. The CDR3 DNA sequence: TGTGCCAGCAGCGCTAGCGGGGGTTCCTACAATGAGCAGTTCTTC. Its protein product is CASSASGGSYNEQFF.

This clonotype has only a few counts. The chain recombines TRBV11-2 with TRBJ2-3; D may match TRBD1 or TRBD2 (5 bases each). The CDR3 spans 16 residues. Germline V gene data show CDR1 as SGHAT and CDR2 as FQNNGV. V was clipped by 1 base and J by 1 base, with 12 bases between them. The CDR3 nucleotides are TGTGCCAGCAGCTTAGTGTTACTAGGGGGCACAGATACGCAGTATTTT. Its translation: CASSLVLLGGTDTQYF. Filled out from reference TRBV11-2 and TRBJ2-3, the complete variable domain reads EAGVAQSPRYKIIEKRQSVAFWCNPISGHATLYWYQQILGQGPKLLIQFQNNGVVDDSQLPKDRFSAERLKGVDSTLKIQPAKLEDSAVYLCASSLVLLGGTDTQYFGPGTRLTVL.

This clonotype occurred many times. This chain uses TRBV1 with TRBJ1-1; the D segment call TRBD1 is taken from the table without a DNA check. TRBV1 is a listed pseudogene. The length of the CDR3 is 16 residues. CDR3 amino acids: CTSSHAPEGATREAFF. The CDR3 DNA is TGCACCAGCAGCCACGCCCCCGAGGGCGCAACAAGGGAAGCTTTCTTT.

The chain has TRBV20-1 and TRBJ1-6, with a weak D call TRBD1 (6 bases). The CDR3 sequence is 15 residues long. Trimming removed 0 bases from V and 14 bases from J, with 20 bases in between. Per germline, CDR1 DFQATT and CDR2 SNEGSKA (reference sequence). The CDR3 nucleotides are TGCAGTGCTAGAGATGGGGACACCGGATCCCGGGCCCTCCACTTT. Amino acid sequence: CSARDGDTGSRALHF.

J is TRBJ1-5 and V is TRBV6-2 or TRBV6-3; 7 bases line up with TRBD1. CDR3 length: 15 amino acids. Germline lookup yields CDR1 MNHEY and CDR2 SVGEGT. Unmatched junction bases numbered 10, after V lost 11 bases and J lost 0 bases. The CDR3 protein is CAARRDRNSNQPQHF. In DNA form, the CDR3 reads TGTGCCGCGCGAAGGGACAGAAATAGCAATCAGCCCCAGCATTTT.

There are a few counts of this clonotype. The V call is TRBV28, the J call TRBJ2-2; D might be TRBD1 (6 bases). The ends were cut back, 4 bases at V and 7 bases at J, with 10 bases in the middle. Germline CDR1 MDHEN, CDR2 SYDVKM. The length of the CDR3 is 13 residues. In nucleotides, the CDR3 is TGTGCCAGCAGTTCAGGGGTTGGCGGGGAGCTGTTTTTT. Its protein is CASSSGVGGELFF.

The chain is built from TRBV20-1 and TRBJ2-3, with 10 bases matching TRBD2. CDR3 length: 15 amino acids. The J segment lost 6 bases and the V segment lost 3 bases, leaving 9 bases of the junction unmatched. The germline gives CDR1 DFQATT, CDR2 SNEGSKA (reference sequence). The CDR3 region has the DNA TGCAGTGCTAGTCATGCGCTAGCGGGGGAGGATACGCAGTATTTT. Protein sequence: CSASHALAGEDTQYF.

This rearrangement joins TRBV7-2 to TRBJ2-3; 13 nucleotides match TRBD2. The CDR3 totals 16 residues. V lost 5 bases and J lost 2; bases outside the gene matches: 4. Germline V gene lookup returns CDR1 SGHTA and CDR2 FQGNSA. DNA of the CDR3: TGTGCCAGCAGCCCAGGACTAGCGGGAGACACAGATACGCAGTATTTT. Amino acids: CASSPGLAGDTDTQYF.